The sequence of this TCR beta chain was determined in a study of OX40 agonist ivuxolimab in advanced cancers. Study-level information: With ivuxolimab, an agonistic anti-OX40 (CD134) antibody, patients were treated. Cohort: 80% to 90% men, mean age approximately 64, aged about 20 to 90.

Concerning this clone itself: As yet, its antigen is unknown.

Study outcomes and limitations: The study found that CD8+ T cells averaged more expanded clones than CD4+. Among the nonresponders, some also had low normalized T-cell clonal expansion.

TCRdb keeps only in-frame clones here, not all; method: immunoSEQ multiplex PCR. In the table there are fewer than 75,000 clones, about nine tenths of which are singletons. The CDR3 loop spans 15 amino acids. Germline values: CDR1 ENHRY, CDR2 SYGVKD. The V segment lost 5 bases and the J segment 0 bases; nucleotides outside the gene matches: 4. The sequence derives from an adult with an advanced solid tumor such as melanoma, head and neck, liver or kidney cancer. The sample in question was CD4+ or CD8+ T cells sorted from blood, obtained in a trial of the OX40 agonist ivuxolimab. The V gene is TRBV10-3, the J gene TRBJ2-1; the match to TRBD2 covers 7 bases. The CDR3: CAISLRDYSYNEQFF. For the CDR3, the DNA is TGTGCCATCAGTCTACGGGACTACTCCTACAATGAGCAGTTCTTC.